This TCR beta chain was sequenced for a study of memory CD4+ T cells and cytomegalovirus serostatus. Across the study: Of the healthy Belgian adults, roughly ten were CMV seropositive and about 24 seronegative.

Profiled with immunoSEQ multiplex PCR; TCRdb holds only in-frame clones, not every one. Of over 55,000 clones listed, roughly four fifths are singletons. Single viable CD3+CD4+CD8-CD45RO+ cells were sorted as the memory CD4+ T cells. Between the trimmed V and J ends, which lost 0 bases and 10 bases, there was a span of 10 bases. Germline V gives CDR1 SGHTA, CDR2 FQGTGA. The CDR3 spans 13 residues. The clonotype originates from an adult in good health and CMV-seronegative. This chain connects TRBV7-3 to TRBJ2-1; unclear D gene. The sequenced material came from memory CD4+ T cells from blood. The CDR3 spells CASSLTVWGEQFF. The CDR3 DNA reads TGTGCCAGCAGCTTAACTGTTTGGGGAGAGCAGTTCTTC.